The 9 T cell receptor beta chains below all came from one sample that was sequenced in a study of cytomegalovirus exposure and HLA in healthy donors. The study ran its PCR with 60 Vbeta and 13 Jbeta primers. Data came from immunoSEQ multiplex PCR; TCRdb stores just in-frame clones and leaves some out. The table has roughly 120,000 clones, more than 65% seen once. The sample consisted of PBMCs. These TCRs come from a young woman in good health and CMV-seronegative.

This clone came up a few times. The CDR3 DNA sequence: TGTGCCTGGAGTGGCGGTGGCAAAAACATTCAGTACTTC. It encodes CAWSGGGKNIQYF. This chain connects TRBV30 to TRBJ2-4, with no clear D. The CDR3 runs to 13 residues. The V gene's germline CDR1 is GTSNPN and CDR2 SVGIG (reference sequence). V was clipped by 1 base and J by 3 bases, with 7 bases between them.

This clone was recorded only once. CDR3 sequence: CASSQSSGNTIYF. The DNA of the CDR3 is TGTGCCAGCAGTCAATCCTCTGGAAACACCATATATTTT. This chain connects TRBV7-9 to TRBJ1-3; D unclear. Trimming cost V 6 bases and J 0 bases, with 6 bases left between them. The CDR3 covers 13 residues. The germline CDR1 and CDR2 sequences are SEHNR and FQNEAQ (reference sequence).

This sequence joins TRBV5-1 and TRBJ1-1; 11 bases agree with TRBD1. CDR1 is SGHRS and CDR2 is YFSETQ in the germline V gene. The CDR3 consists of 14 residues. J lost 4 bases, V lost 5 bases, and 4 bases had no gene match. CDR3 DNA: TGCGCCAGCAGGCCAGGGACAGGGGGCACTGAAGCTTTCTTT. It is translated as CASRPGTGGTEAFF.

The chain recombines TRBV2 with TRBJ1-1, with 8 bases fitting TRBD1. This CDR3 contains 17 residues. Germline trimming cut 4 bases from V and 1 base from J; bases unmatched to any gene: 11. Germline CDR1 SNHLY, CDR2 FYNNEI. CDR3 region: CASSVGRTGKKNTEAFF. The DNA of the CDR3 is TGTGCCAGCAGTGTCGGGAGGACAGGGAAAAAGAACACTGAAGCTTTCTTT.

V is TRBV4-3 and J is TRBJ1-2, with D perhaps TRBD1 (6 bases). CDR3 length: 19 residues. Germline V gives CDR1 LGHNA, CDR2 YSLEER. V was shortened by 1 base and J by 3 bases, with 24 bases between the two germline ends. CDR3 DNA: TGCGCCAGCAGCCAAGCCCTAGTGGATCGGTACAGGGTGGACTATGGCTACACCTTC. It codes for CASSQALVDRYRVDYGYTF.

V is TRBV27 and J is TRBJ1-1, with a weak D call TRBD1 (6 bases). V dropped 7 bases and J dropped 4 bases, with 19 bases sitting between them. Germline V gives CDR1 MNHEY, CDR2 SMNVEV (reference sequence). There are 15 residues in the CDR3. The CDR3, as DNA: TGTGCCAGCACTCAGCTGGGGGCGGGGGCCACTGAAGCTTTCTTT. It is translated as CASTQLGAGATEAFF.

V usage is TRBV11-2 and J usage is TRBJ2-1; possibly TRBD1 for D (6 bases). The CDR3 covers 15 residues. Trimming removed 4 bases at V and 2 bases at J, with 12 bases between. From germline, CDR1 is SGHAT and CDR2 FQNNGV. CDR3 in DNA: TGTGCCAGCAGCTCCCTGGGACAAGCCTACAATGAGCAGTTCTTC. The encoded protein is CASSSLGQAYNEQFF.

This chain joins TRBV4-1 and TRBJ1-2; D may be TRBD1 (6 bases). CDR1 is MGHRA and CDR2 is YSYEKL in the germline V gene. This CDR3 region has 14 residues. V was clipped by 0 bases and J by 8 bases, with 13 bases between them. This CDR3 reads CASSQEEGGKGYTF. Here the CDR3 DNA reads TGCGCCAGCAGCCAAGAGGAAGGGGGAAAAGGCTACACCTTC.

J is TRBJ1-6 and V is TRBV7-6; unclear D gene. CDR1 SGHVS and CDR2 FNYEAQ come from the germline V gene. Trimming shortened V by 2 bases and J by 10 bases, and 12 bases separated the two germline ends. The CDR3 consists of 14 residues. The CDR3 region is CASSLPYGGSPLHF. CDR3 sequence (DNA): TGTGCCAGCAGCTTACCATATGGCGGGTCACCCCTCCACTTT. The full variable domain, its missing parts supplied by reference TRBV7-6 and TRBJ1-6, is GAGVSQSPRYKVTKRGQDVALRCDPISGHVSLYWYRQALGQGPEFLTYFNYEAQQDKSGLPNDRFSAERPEGSISTLTIQRTEQRDSAMYRCASSLPYGGSPLHFGNGTRLTVT.